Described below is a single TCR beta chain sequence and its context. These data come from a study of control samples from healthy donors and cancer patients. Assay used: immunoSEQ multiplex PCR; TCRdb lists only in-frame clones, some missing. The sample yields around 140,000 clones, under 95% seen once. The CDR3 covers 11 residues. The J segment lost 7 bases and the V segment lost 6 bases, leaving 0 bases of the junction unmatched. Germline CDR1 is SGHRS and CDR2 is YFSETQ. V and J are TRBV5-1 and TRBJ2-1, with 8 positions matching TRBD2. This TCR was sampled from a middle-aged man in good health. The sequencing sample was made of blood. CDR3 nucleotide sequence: TGCGCCAGCACGGGGGGGAATGAGCAGTTCTTC. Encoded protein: CASTGGNEQFF.